This T cell receptor (beta chain) was found in a study of blood T cell repertoires in COVID-19. Study information: From the United States, Italy and Spain came samples of acute and convalescent COVID-19. PBMCs, B-cell-depleted T cells, or T cells provided the cDNA or gDNA that made up the material.

The germline V gene encodes CDR1 LNHDA and CDR2 SQIVND (reference sequence). The CDR3 covers 12 residues. Trimming took 4 bases from V and 8 from J, leaving 8 bases between them. In the authors' methods: Amplification of reference gene primers was used by the study to estimate nucleated cell counts. Only in-frame clones appear in the TCRdb table, and some are missing; sequencing was by immunoSEQ multiplex PCR. Clonal size and the V and J genes are those of that table, whereas D and trimming came from the DNA. Among approximately 400,000 clones listed, roughly 90% were seen once. The sequence came from a man aged 40-49 years with acute or convalescent COVID-19. The sample was peripheral blood. The chain couples TRBV19 to TRBJ1-4, with D perhaps matching TRBD1 (6 bases). The chain's CDR3 is CASSTTGEKLFF. The CDR3 region has the DNA TGTGCCAGTAGTACCACAGGGGAAAAACTGTTTTTT.